One sample yielded the 20 T cell receptor beta chains listed below, sequenced in a study of T-cell memory formation after mild COVID-19 (dated by TCRdb to about 2021). Libraries were built with 5' RACE. The data were produced on an Illumina NovaSeq 6000. TCRdb took the public reads, trimmed them with fastp at Q25, ran MiXCR for clone calling and kept in-frame beta chains. Rows are combined by CDR3 protein, so each entry shows the most common genes and DNA. This sample comprises 100,000 to 140,000 distinct CDR3 sequences, roughly 14% of them detected only once. Together, the top ten hold 35% to 50% of the sample. Sequencing was done on a sample of PBMCs or a T cell subset sorted from them (not recorded which). These receptor sequences come from a man aged 18-30 years who had mild COVID-19 (a few samples of this study predate the infection). The sample titles of this study are shuffled in the database, so cell type and time point are left out; the donor was told from shared clones.

This clonotype turned up a few times. The chain employs TRBV4-3 and TRBJ1-5; D not resolved. CDR3 size: 15 residues. Germline CDR1 and CDR2: LGHNA and YSLEER. V was trimmed by 0 bases and J by 0 bases, leaving 6 bases between them. The CDR3 here is CASSQDRYSNQPQHF. In DNA form, the CDR3 reads TGCGCCAGCAGCCAAGATCGATATAGCAATCAGCCCCAGCATTTT.

This clonotype came up many times. The chain combines TRBV5-1 with TRBJ2-3, with D perhaps TRBD2 (5 bases). This CDR3 is 12 amino acids long. Trimming stripped 4 bases from V and 6 bases from J, with 9 bases between. The V gene's germline CDR1 is SGHRS and CDR2 YFSETQ. The CDR3 loop reads CASSEGLDTQYF. CDR3 in DNA: TGCGCCAGCAGCGAGGGTCTGGATACGCAGTATTTT.

This clonotype is termed hyperexpanded. This chain joins TRBV27 and TRBJ2-7, with 7 nucleotides matching TRBD2. With V trimmed by 6 bases and J by 2 bases, 10 bases remained unmatched. Germline CDR1 reads MNHEY; CDR2 reads SMNVEV (reference sequence). The length of the CDR3 is 15 residues. CDR3 amino acids: CASSQWGGTPYEQYF. The CDR3 nucleotides read TGTGCCAGCAGCCAATGGGGGGGTACGCCCTACGAGCAGTACTTC.

The V and J genes are TRBV7-9 and TRBJ1-1, with D tentatively TRBD1 (5 bases). Deletions cut 6 bases from V and 7 bases from J, with 12 bases between. Germline-derived CDR1 and CDR2 are SEHNR and FQNEAQ (reference sequence). This CDR3 has 12 amino acids. The chain's CDR3 is CASRSAGGEAFF. Written as DNA, the CDR3 is TGTGCCAGCAGATCAGCCGGGGGTGAAGCTTTCTTT.

In this sample, this clonotype turned up a few times. The V gene is TRBV29-1, the J gene TRBJ1-2; 9 positions agree with TRBD1. CDR3 length: 15 amino acids. Germline CDR1 is SQVTM and CDR2 is ANQGSEA. The J segment lost 4 bases and the V segment lost 6 bases, leaving 12 bases of the junction unmatched. CDR3 residues: CSVGGQGPVLYGYTF. CDR3 nucleotide sequence: TGCAGCGTGGGTGGACAGGGGCCCGTCCTCTATGGCTACACCTTC.

V gene TRBV5-6 combines with J gene TRBJ1-3; no firm D call. Germline assignment: CDR1 SGHDT and CDR2 YYEEEE. Trimming shortened V by 4 bases and J by 2 bases, and 25 bases separated the two germline ends. The CDR3 extends over 19 amino acids. CDR3 amino acids: CASSPSLGRTVSPGNTIYF. CDR3 nucleotide sequence: TGTGCCAGCAGCCCTAGTCTCGGCAGGACGGTTAGTCCTGGAAACACCATATATTTT.

The chain joins TRBV25-1 to TRBJ2-7; TRBD1 is a possible D gene (6 bases). This CDR3 region has 13 residues. Trimming pared 6 bases from V and 1 base from J, leaving 10 bases between. CDR1 is MGHDK and CDR2 is SYGVNS in the germline V gene. The DNA for the CDR3 is TGTGCCAGCAGGCTGACAGGTTCCTACGAGCAGTACTTC. Amino acid sequence: CASRLTGSYEQYF.

The rearrangement uses TRBV4-1 and TRBJ2-1, with D possibly TRBD2 on 5 matching bases. Deletions cut 4 bases from V and 9 bases from J, with 13 bases between. Per germline, CDR1 MGHRA and CDR2 YSYEKL. The CDR3 loop spans 13 amino acids. CDR3 in amino acids: CASSRSVRGEQFF. The CDR3 DNA follows: TGCGCCAGCAGCCGGTCCGTCCGGGGTGAGCAGTTCTTC.

The chain links TRBV6-5 to TRBJ1-2; 10 bases are a match to TRBD1. The V and J ends lost 7 bases and 8 bases, in that order; junction bases with no gene match: 7. The CDR3 is 13 amino acids. Germline V gene sequence: CDR1 MNHEY, CDR2 SVGAGI. In DNA form, the CDR3 reads TGTGCCAGCACCCCAGACAGGGGGCAGGGCTACACCTTC. This encodes CASTPDRGQGYTF.

The chain carries TRBV18 and TRBJ2-3; D is unclear. V gave up 7 bases and J gave up 0 bases, with 5 bases separating them. The V gene's germline CDR1 is KGHSH and CDR2 LQKENI. The CDR3 contains 12 residues. CDR3 coding DNA: TGTGCCAGCTGGGGAAGCACAGATACGCAGTATTTT. Protein product: CASWGSTDTQYF.

The chain recombines TRBV6-6 with TRBJ1-5, with D unresolved. Germline CDR1 is MNHNY and CDR2 is SVGAGI (reference sequence). The CDR3 loop spans 13 amino acids. Between the trimmed V and J ends, which lost 2 bases and 7 bases, there was a span of 9 bases. CDR3 sequence (DNA): TGTGCCAGCAGTTACACCCCGATGCAGCCCCAGCATTTT. Protein: CASSYTPMQPQHF.

The gene calls are TRBV4-1 and TRBJ2-1; 13 bases are a match to TRBD2. V shed 2 bases and J 7 bases; nucleotides not matched to a gene: 5. Per the germline V gene, CDR1 is MGHRA and CDR2 is YSYEKL. The CDR3 spans 16 residues. The CDR3 bases are TGCGCCAGCAGCCAAACACTAGCGGGGGGGAGGAATGAGCAGTTCTTC. It is translated as CASSQTLAGGRNEQFF.

This clonotype has more than one count but fewer than ten. The rearrangement uses TRBV4-1 and TRBJ2-3, with a possible D match to TRBD2 (6 bases). V was pared by 5 bases and J by 9 bases, with 15 bases between. The germline gives CDR1 MGHRA, CDR2 YSYEKL. The length of the CDR3 is 13 residues. The CDR3 loop is CASSSPFGGTQYF. CDR3 sequence (DNA): TGCGCCAGCAGCTCCCCCTTTGGGGGGACGCAGTATTTT.

In this sample, this clonotype turned up a few times. The chain links TRBV4-2 to TRBJ2-3; 9 nucleotides line up with TRBD2. The V and J ends lost 1 base and 6 bases, in that order; junction bases with no gene match: 8. The CDR3 totals 16 residues. CDR1 and CDR2 from the germline V gene are LGHNA and YNFKEQ. The CDR3 DNA reads TGTGCCAGCAGCCAAGGCGCAGCGGGGGGCGGCGATACGCAGTATTTT. It codes for CASSQGAAGGGDTQYF.

This clonotype was counted between two and nine times. This sequence joins TRBV29-1 and TRBJ2-1, with D uncertain. The V end was cut by 5 bases, the J end by 6 bases, with 5 bases between. The CDR3 has 10 amino acids. Germline assignment: CDR1 SQVTM and CDR2 ANQGSEA. The CDR3 sequence is CSVWFNEQFF. The CDR3 DNA sequence: TGCAGCGTTTGGTTCAATGAGCAGTTCTTC.

This clonotype was seen a handful of times. The chain is built from TRBV6-4 and TRBJ2-1; 12 nucleotides align to TRBD2. With V trimmed by 3 bases and J by 6 bases, 3 bases remained unmatched. Germline V gene lookup returns CDR1 MRHNA and CDR2 SNTAGT. This CDR3 is built from 15 residues. CDR3 loop: CASSEASGGANEQFF. CDR3 in DNA: TGTGCCAGCAGTGAGGCTAGCGGGGGGGCCAATGAGCAGTTCTTC.

This clonotype has a handful of counts. V is TRBV4-3 and J is TRBJ1-1; no firm D call. Between the trimmed V and J ends, which lost 1 base and 4 bases, there was a span of 4 bases. CDR1 LGHNA and CDR2 YSLEER come from the germline V gene. This CDR3 spans 12 amino acids. The CDR3 bases are TGCGCCAGCAGCCAAGTTGGCACTGAAGCTTTCTTT. Its translation: CASSQVGTEAFF.

This clonotype was counted between two and nine times. The CDR3 sequence is CASSQNTGLSQPQHF. The CDR3 coding sequence is TGCGCCAGCAGCCAGAATACAGGACTATCTCAGCCCCAGCATTTT. This sequence joins TRBV4-3 and TRBJ1-5; D possibly corresponds to TRBD1 (5 bases). The CDR3 is 15 amino acids. Germline V gene data show CDR1 as LGHNA and CDR2 as YSLEER. V was trimmed by 3 bases and J by 6 bases, leaving 15 bases between them.

V is TRBV27 and J is TRBJ2-7; D gene unclear. In germline, CDR1 is MNHEY, CDR2 SMNVEV (reference sequence). CDR3 length: 13 amino acids. Deletions cut 3 bases from V and 0 bases from J, with 6 bases between. The DNA of the CDR3 is TGTGCCAGCAGTTTTCGGATCTCCTACGAGCAGTACTTC. Protein: CASSFRISYEQYF.

This clonotype has a count of ten or more. This rearrangement joins TRBV10-3 to TRBJ2-7; D is perhaps TRBD1 (6 bases). The CDR3 contains 11 residues. Germline V gene lookup returns CDR1 ENHRY and CDR2 SYGVKD. The ends were cut back, 10 bases at V and 4 bases at J, with 11 bases in the middle. DNA of the CDR3: TGTGCCACCCTCACAGGGTACGAGCAGTACTTC. Its translation is CATLTGYEQYF.